A selection of T cell receptor beta chains follows, all from one sample in a study of neurological immune-mediated disorders. TCRdb analysed the 5' RACE reads with MiXCR anew, one entry per CDR3 protein. The sample lists about 38,000 distinct CDR3 sequences, more than 4.5% occurring once. Sequences were obtained from CD4+ T cells from blood. The origin of the receptors is a man between 18 and 29 years old in good health. Both conserved end residues are part of each CDR3. D genes are given only for firm matches. The size field reads how often the clone was seen (once, few, many) or a class if it is expanded.

>many|TRBJ1-5|TRBV6-2/TRBV6-3|13|.
CASSYEGYQPQHF
TGTGCCAGCAGTTACGAAGGTTATCAGCCCCAGCATTTT
>many|TRBJ1-1|TRBV20-1|16|.
CSARVVGLGGNTEAFF
TGCAGTGCTAGAGTGGTCGGGTTGGGCGGGAACACTGAAGCTTTCTTT
>many|TRBJ1-5|TRBV5-1|14|.
CASSLDGIGQPQHF
TGCGCCAGCAGCTTGGATGGGATTGGGCAGCCCCAGCATTTT
>many|TRBJ2-2|TRBV20-1|12|.
CSERDVSGELFF
TGCAGTGAGAGGGATGTCTCCGGGGAGCTGTTTTTT
>many|TRBJ2-3|TRBV6-1|18|TRBD2
CASLSLAFPSGLTDTQYF
TGTGCCAGCCTGTCACTAGCCTTTCCTAGCGGACTCACAGATACGCAGTATTTT
>many|TRBJ2-2|TRBV20-1|12|.
CSATPVTGELFF
TGCAGTGCTACTCCGGTGACGGGGGAGCTGTTTTTT
>many|TRBJ1-1|TRBV2|15|TRBD1
CASKGARTMNTEAFF
TGTGCCAGCAAGGGGGCCCGAACTATGAACACTGAAGCTTTCTTT
>many|TRBJ1-1|TRBV7-8|19|TRBD1
CASSLASGQGVGMNTEAFF
TGTGCCAGCAGCTTAGCATCCGGACAGGGGGTAGGGATGAACACTGAAGCTTTCTTT
>many|TRBJ2-6|TRBV5-1|16|.
CASSPGRPSGANVLTF
TGCGCCAGCAGCCCGGGACGGCCCTCTGGGGCCAACGTCCTGACTTTC
>many|TRBJ2-2|TRBV11-3|18|.
CASSLALFPGPNTGELFF
TGTGCCAGCAGCTTAGCCCTCTTCCCAGGGCCTAACACCGGGGAGCTGTTTTTT
>many|TRBJ2-1|TRBV14|18|.
CASSQDRAAGVPYNEQFF
TGTGCCAGCAGCCAAGATCGGGCCGCTGGGGTACCCTACAATGAGCAGTTCTTC
>many|TRBJ1-1|TRBV25-1|13|TRBD1
CASSGPDRVEAFF
TGTGCCAGCAGTGGACCAGACAGGGTTGAAGCTTTCTTT
>many|TRBJ2-7|TRBV18|14|.
CASSPSGQNYEQYF
TGTGCCAGCTCACCGAGCGGACAGAACTACGAGCAGTACTTC